The 20 T cell receptor beta chains given below trace back to one sample, sequenced in a study of cytomegalovirus exposure and HLA in healthy donors. The PCR made use of 60 Vbeta and 13 Jbeta primers. Data came from immunoSEQ multiplex PCR; TCRdb stores just in-frame clones and leaves some out. Here the sample spans about 130,000 clones, over 75% being singletons. Sequencing used PBMCs. The receptor source for this set is a man aged 50 or older in good health and CMV-seronegative.

The rearrangement uses TRBV29-1 and TRBJ1-2; D may be TRBD1 (5 bases). Germline lookup yields CDR1 SQVTM and CDR2 ANQGSEA. Deletions cut 7 bases from V and 2 bases from J, with 11 bases between. This CDR3 has 12 amino acids. CDR3: CSGDQGNYGYTF. In nucleotides, the CDR3 is TGCAGCGGCGACCAGGGAAACTATGGCTACACCTTC.

The chain recombines TRBV7-9 with TRBJ1-2; 8 positions agree with TRBD1. Per germline, CDR1 SEHNR and CDR2 FQNEAQ (reference sequence). Trimming cost V 4 bases and J 5 bases; bases outside gene matches: 9. This CDR3 has 15 amino acids. CDR3 loop: CASSSRTGPSYGYTF. The DNA for the CDR3 is TGTGCCAGCAGCTCACGGACAGGGCCAAGTTATGGCTACACCTTC.

V gene TRBV6-4 combines with J gene TRBJ1-4; D is unresolved. Trimming removed 0 bases at V and 0 bases at J, with 17 bases between. CDR3 length: 19 residues. Germline V gives CDR1 MRHNA, CDR2 SNTAGT. CDR3 amino acids: CASSDSRGPPPPTNEKLFF. DNA of the CDR3: TGTGCCAGCAGTGACTCTAGAGGTCCACCACCTCCAACTAATGAAAAACTGTTTTTT.

V usage is TRBV7-9 and J usage is TRBJ2-7; D unclear. The germline V gene has CDR1 SEHNR and CDR2 FQNEAQ (reference sequence). This CDR3 contains 12 residues. V lost 1 base, J lost 4 bases, and 5 bases lay in between. CDR3 loop: CASSLVSYEQYF. Here the CDR3 DNA reads TGTGCCAGCAGCTTAGTCTCGTACGAGCAGTACTTC. Full variable domain (missing parts from reference TRBV7-9 and TRBJ2-7): DTGVSQNPRHKITKRGQNVTFRCDPISEHNRLYWYRQTLGQGPEFLTYFQNEAQLEKSRLLSDRFSAERPKGSFSTLEIQRTEQGDSAMYLCASSLVSYEQYFGPGTRLTVT.

The rearrangement uses TRBV30 and TRBJ1-2; possible D gene TRBD1, 5 bases. V lost 3 bases and J lost 1, with 9 bases in between. CDR1 is GTSNPN, CDR2 SVGIG, per germline (reference sequence). CDR3 size: 13 residues. CDR3 loop: CAWRTGGNYGYTF. CDR3 in DNA: TGTGCCTGGAGAACGGGGGGTAACTATGGCTACACCTTC.

The V and J genes are TRBV6-1 and TRBJ1-2; possibly TRBD1 for D (6 bases). This CDR3 is built from 14 residues. Trimming stripped 6 bases from V and 1 base from J, with 12 bases between. CDR1 is MNHNS, CDR2 SASEGT, per germline. The CDR3 is CASRGGQHNYGYTF. In nucleotides, the CDR3 is TGTGCCAGCAGGGGGGGGCAGCATAACTATGGCTACACCTTC.

In its sample, this clone was seen once. Other DNA sequences in this specimen translate into the identical CDR3. This chain joins TRBV2 and TRBJ2-7; 9 bases match TRBD2. Germline CDR1 is SNHLY and CDR2 is FYNNEI. The CDR3 consists of 15 residues. V was pared by 0 bases and J by 6 bases, with 6 bases of the junction left unmatched. CDR3 in amino acids: CASSEAPGGRGEQYF. CDR3 bases: TGTGCCAGCAGTGAAGCTCCAGGCGGGAGGGGCGAGCAGTACTTC.

V usage is TRBV7-8 and J usage is TRBJ2-3; TRBD2 matches at 12 bases. Germline V CDR1 and CDR2: SGHVS, FQNEAQ. V trimming: 1 base; J trimming: 6 bases; junction bases outside the gene matches: 23. This CDR3 has 22 amino acids. The CDR3, as DNA: TGTGCCAGCAGCTTAGGTTTTGCGCAGAGGACTAGCGGGATGAGGGGGCTGGATACGCAGTATTTT. Translated, it gives CASSLGFAQRTSGMRGLDTQYF. The whole variable domain, filled in from reference TRBV7-8 and TRBJ2-3, reads GAGVSQSPRYKVAKRGQDVALRCDPISGHVSLFWYQQALGQGPEFLTYFQNEAQLDKSGLPSDRFFAERPEGSVSTLKIQRTQQEDSAVYLCASSLGFAQRTSGMRGLDTQYFGPGTRLTVL.

This rearrangement joins TRBV10-3 to TRBJ2-3, with D possibly being TRBD2 (5 bases). The V gene's germline CDR1 is ENHRY and CDR2 SYGVKD. Trimming shortened V by 1 base and J by 2 bases, and 10 bases separated the two germline ends. There are 15 residues in the CDR3. The CDR3 is CAISEFAGTTDTQYF. CDR3 coding DNA: TGTGCCATCAGTGAGTTTGCGGGTACCACAGATACGCAGTATTTT.

The gene calls are TRBV5-1 and TRBJ2-5; 15 bases fit TRBD2. The CDR3 loop spans 17 amino acids. Losses at the gene ends were 4 bases for V and 2 bases for J; bases not matched to a gene: 6. Germline values: CDR1 SGHRS, CDR2 YFSETQ. The CDR3 DNA reads TGCGCCAGCAGCCCCATTGGACTAGCGGGAGGGCAAGAGACCCAGTACTTC. Residues: CASSPIGLAGGQETQYF.

This clone was found a few times. The V gene is TRBV27, the J gene TRBJ1-1; TRBD1 might be the D (5 bases). The germline gives CDR1 MNHEY, CDR2 SMNVEV (reference sequence). CDR3 length: 13 residues. V gave up 7 bases and J gave up 5 bases, with 14 bases separating them. CDR3 region: CASKRGIGTEAFF. The CDR3 bases are TGTGCCAGCAAGCGGGGGATCGGGACTGAAGCTTTCTTT.

This CDR3 is CAISRTSGKDEQYF. The CDR3 region has the DNA TGTGCCATCAGTCGGACTAGCGGGAAGGACGAGCAGTACTTC. This rearrangement joins TRBV10-3 to TRBJ2-7, with 12 bases fitting TRBD2. Losses at the gene ends were 5 bases for V and 5 bases for J; bases not matched to a gene: 4. From germline, CDR1 is ENHRY and CDR2 SYGVKD. The CDR3 length is 14 residues.

This chain uses TRBV9 with TRBJ1-1; perhaps TRBD1 as D (6 bases). The length of the CDR3 is 15 residues. The V and J ends lost 0 bases and 0 bases respectively, with 9 bases between them. Germline assignment: CDR1 SGDLS and CDR2 YYNGEE. In nucleotides, the CDR3 is TGTGCCAGCAGCGTAGGTGGGACAATGAACACTGAAGCTTTCTTT. It yields the protein CASSVGGTMNTEAFF. Drawing the rest from reference TRBV9 and TRBJ1-1, the complete variable domain is DSGVTQTPKHLITATGQRVTLRCSPRSGDLSVYWYQQSLDQGLQFLIQYYNGEERAKGNILERFSAQQFPDLHSELNLSSLELGDSALYFCASSVGGTMNTEAFFGQGTRLTVV.

J is TRBJ1-3 and V is TRBV27, with 8 bases fitting TRBD1. CDR1 and CDR2 from the germline V gene are MNHEY and SMNVEV (reference sequence). The V segment lost 5 bases and the J segment 2 bases; nucleotides outside the gene matches: 2. CDR3 length: 14 amino acids. DNA of the CDR3: TGTGCCAGCAGTACGACAGGGGCTGGAAACACCATATATTTT. Translation: CASSTTGAGNTIYF.

The gene calls are TRBV15 and TRBJ2-1, with 11 bases identical to TRBD2. V dropped 0 bases and J dropped 2; count of bases not matched to a gene: 3. Germline V gene data show CDR1 as LNHNV and CDR2 as YYDKDF (reference sequence). The CDR3 length is 17 residues. The DNA of the CDR3 is TGTGCCACCAGCAGAGAACTAGCGGGAGCAGCCTACAATGAGCAGTTCTTC. Its protein is CATSRELAGAAYNEQFF.

This clone is a singleton in its sample. The chain employs TRBV27 and TRBJ2-6; D remains unclear. Germline-derived CDR1 and CDR2 are MNHEY and SMNVEV (reference sequence). This CDR3 is 15 amino acids long. Trimming cost V 2 bases and J 0 bases, with 5 bases left between them. The CDR3 DNA reads TGTGCCAGCAGTTTAGGGCGCTCTGGGGCCAACGTCCTGACTTTC. Translation: CASSLGRSGANVLTF.

V usage is TRBV28 and J usage is TRBJ1-2, with 9 bases lining up with TRBD1. Per germline, CDR1 MDHEN and CDR2 SYDVKM. V trimming: 6 bases; J trimming: 11 bases; junction bases outside the gene matches: 7. This CDR3 comprises 12 residues. The CDR3 region is CASRGTGLFYTF. The CDR3 bases are TGTGCCAGCAGGGGGACAGGGCTATTTTACACCTTC.

A single count supports this clone. This chain joins TRBV28 and TRBJ1-2; D gene uncertain. CDR3 length: 14 residues. The V end lost 4 bases, the J end lost 8 bases, and 17 bases lay between the germline ends. Germline loops: CDR1 MDHEN, CDR2 SYDVKM. The CDR3 protein is CASSSPLYGEGYTF. The CDR3 DNA reads TGTGCCAGCAGTTCCCCACTATACGGGGAGGGCTACACCTTC.

The chain recombines TRBV7-2 with TRBJ2-1, with 12 bases aligning to TRBD2. The V segment lost 0 bases and the J segment 4 bases; nucleotides outside the gene matches: 7. Germline V CDR1 and CDR2: SGHTA, FQGNSA. The CDR3 is made up of 18 amino acids. The CDR3, as DNA: TGTGCCAGCAGCTTAGCCCGAGGACTAGCGGGGAGATACAATGAGCAGTTCTTC. Its protein is CASSLARGLAGRYNEQFF.

V usage is TRBV6-1 and J usage is TRBJ1-4, with a possible D match to TRBD1 (6 bases). This CDR3 contains 14 residues. V lost 8 bases to trimming and J lost 8 bases, with 18 bases between them. CDR1 MNHNS and CDR2 SASEGT come from the germline V gene. DNA of the CDR3: TGTGCCAGCCAAGGGGGGGGAAGCGGAGAAAAACTGTTTTTT. This sequence encodes CASQGGGSGEKLFF.